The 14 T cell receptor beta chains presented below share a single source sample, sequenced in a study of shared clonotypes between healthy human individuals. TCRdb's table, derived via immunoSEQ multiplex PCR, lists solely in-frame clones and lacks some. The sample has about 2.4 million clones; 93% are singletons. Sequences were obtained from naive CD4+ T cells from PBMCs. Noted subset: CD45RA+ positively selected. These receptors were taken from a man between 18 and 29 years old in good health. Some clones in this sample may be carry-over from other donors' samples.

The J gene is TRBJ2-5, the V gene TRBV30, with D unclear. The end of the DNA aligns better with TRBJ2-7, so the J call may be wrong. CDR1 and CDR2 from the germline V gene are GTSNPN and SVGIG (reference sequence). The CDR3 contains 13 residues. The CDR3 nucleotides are TGTGCCTCTAAAGAGGCTTCCTCCTACGAGCAGTACTTC. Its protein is CASKEASSYEQYF.

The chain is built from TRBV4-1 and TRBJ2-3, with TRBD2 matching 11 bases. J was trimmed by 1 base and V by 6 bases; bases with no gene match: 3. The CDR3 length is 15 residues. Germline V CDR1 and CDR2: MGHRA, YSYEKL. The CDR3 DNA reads TGCGCCAGCAGGCTACTAGCGGGAGGCACAGATACGCAGTATTTT. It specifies CASRLLAGGTDTQYF.

The CDR3 coding sequence is TGCGCCAGCAGCATAACAGGGGACCAAGAGACCCAGTACTTC. Translation: CASSITGDQETQYF. The chain carries TRBV5-1 and TRBJ2-5; TRBD1 aligns across 7 bases. CDR1 is SGHRS, CDR2 YFSETQ, per germline. J was trimmed by 0 bases and V by 4 bases; bases with no gene match: 3. The CDR3 has 14 amino acids.

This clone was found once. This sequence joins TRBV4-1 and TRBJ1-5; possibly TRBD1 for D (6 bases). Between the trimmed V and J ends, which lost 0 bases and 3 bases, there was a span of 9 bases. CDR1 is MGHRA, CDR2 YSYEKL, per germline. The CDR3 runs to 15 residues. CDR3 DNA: TGCGCCAGCAGCCAAGATCAGGGGAACAATCAGCCCCAGCATTTT. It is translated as CASSQDQGNNQPQHF.

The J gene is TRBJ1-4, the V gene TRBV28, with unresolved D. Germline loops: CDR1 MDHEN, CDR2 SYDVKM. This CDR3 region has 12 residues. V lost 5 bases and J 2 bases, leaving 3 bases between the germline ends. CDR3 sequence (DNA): TGTGCCAGCAGTGGGACTAATGAAAAACTGTTTTTT. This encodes CASSGTNEKLFF.

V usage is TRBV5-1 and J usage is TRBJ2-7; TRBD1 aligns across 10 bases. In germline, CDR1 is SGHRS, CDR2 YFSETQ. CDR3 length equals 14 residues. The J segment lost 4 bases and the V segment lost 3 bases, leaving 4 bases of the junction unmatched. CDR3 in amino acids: CASSWGTGDYEQYF. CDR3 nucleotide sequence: TGCGCCAGCAGCTGGGGGACAGGGGATTACGAGCAGTACTTC.

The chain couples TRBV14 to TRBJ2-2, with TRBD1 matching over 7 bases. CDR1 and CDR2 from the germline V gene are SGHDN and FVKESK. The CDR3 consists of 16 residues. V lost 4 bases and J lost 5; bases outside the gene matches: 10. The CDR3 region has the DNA TGTGCCAGCAGCCGGTACACAGGGGTTTATACCGGGGAGCTGTTTTTT. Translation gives CASSRYTGVYTGELFF.

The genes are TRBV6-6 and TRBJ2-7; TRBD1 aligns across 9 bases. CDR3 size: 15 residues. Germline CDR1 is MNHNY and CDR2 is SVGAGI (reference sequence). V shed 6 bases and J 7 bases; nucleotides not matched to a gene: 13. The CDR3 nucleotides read TGTGCCAGCAGAGCCATCGGGACAGGGTCGGGGGAGCAGTACTTC. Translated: CASRAIGTGSGEQYF.

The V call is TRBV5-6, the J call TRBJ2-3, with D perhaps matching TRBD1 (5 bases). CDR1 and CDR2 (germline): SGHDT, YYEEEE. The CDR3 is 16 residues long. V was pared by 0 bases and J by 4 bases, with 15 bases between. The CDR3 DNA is TGTGCCAGCAGCTTGGTGGTGACAGACCCTGCAGATACGCAGTATTTT. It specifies CASSLVVTDPADTQYF.

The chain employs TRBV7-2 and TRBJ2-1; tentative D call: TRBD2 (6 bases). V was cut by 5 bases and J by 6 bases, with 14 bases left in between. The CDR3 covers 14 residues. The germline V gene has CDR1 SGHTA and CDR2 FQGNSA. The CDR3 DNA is TGTGCCAGCAGCCAGGGACTTCTCGGCAATGAGCAGTTCTTC. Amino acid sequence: CASSQGLLGNEQFF.

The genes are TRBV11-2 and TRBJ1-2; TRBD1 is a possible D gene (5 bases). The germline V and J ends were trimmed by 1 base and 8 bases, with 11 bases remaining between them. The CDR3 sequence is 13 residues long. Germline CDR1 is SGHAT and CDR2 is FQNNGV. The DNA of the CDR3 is TGTGCCAGCAGCTTAGTTGGTTGGGGGGGCTACACCTTC. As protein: CASSLVGWGGYTF.

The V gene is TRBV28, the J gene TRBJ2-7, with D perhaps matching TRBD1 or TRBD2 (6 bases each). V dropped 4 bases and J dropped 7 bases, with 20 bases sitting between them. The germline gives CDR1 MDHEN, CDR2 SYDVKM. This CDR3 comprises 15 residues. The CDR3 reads CASSSPGWGAREQYF. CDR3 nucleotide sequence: TGTGCCAGCAGTTCCCCGGGGTGGGGGGCGCGGGAGCAGTACTTC.

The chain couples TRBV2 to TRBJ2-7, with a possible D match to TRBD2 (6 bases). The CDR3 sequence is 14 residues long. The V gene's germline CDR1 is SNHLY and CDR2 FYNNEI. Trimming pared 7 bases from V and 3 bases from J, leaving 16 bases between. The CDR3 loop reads CASNREEGGYEQYF. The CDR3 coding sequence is TGTGCCAGCAATCGAGAGGAGGGTGGCTACGAGCAGTACTTC.

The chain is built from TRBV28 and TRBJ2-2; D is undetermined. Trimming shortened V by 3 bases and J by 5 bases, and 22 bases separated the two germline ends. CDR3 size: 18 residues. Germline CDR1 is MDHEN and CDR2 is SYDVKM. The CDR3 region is CASSFPRFGISYTGELFF. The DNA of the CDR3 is TGTGCCAGCAGTTTCCCCCGGTTTGGAATCTCTTATACCGGGGAGCTGTTTTTT.